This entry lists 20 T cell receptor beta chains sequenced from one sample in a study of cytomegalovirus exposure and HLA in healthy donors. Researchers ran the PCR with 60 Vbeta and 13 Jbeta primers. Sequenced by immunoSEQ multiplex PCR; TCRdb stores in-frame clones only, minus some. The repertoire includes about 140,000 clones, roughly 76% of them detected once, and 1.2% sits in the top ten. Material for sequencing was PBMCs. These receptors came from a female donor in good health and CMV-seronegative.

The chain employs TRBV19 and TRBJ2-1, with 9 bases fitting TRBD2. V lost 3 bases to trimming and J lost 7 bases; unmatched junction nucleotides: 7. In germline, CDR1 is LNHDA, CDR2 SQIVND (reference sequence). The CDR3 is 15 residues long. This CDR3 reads CASSMAVAGDNEQFF. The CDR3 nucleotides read TGTGCCAGTAGTATGGCGGTAGCGGGAGATAATGAGCAGTTCTTC.

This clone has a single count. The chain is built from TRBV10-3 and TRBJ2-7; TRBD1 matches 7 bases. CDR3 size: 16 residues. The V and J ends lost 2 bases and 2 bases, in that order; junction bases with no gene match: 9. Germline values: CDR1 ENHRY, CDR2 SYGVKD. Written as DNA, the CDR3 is TGTGCCATCAGTGAGCCTTCTGGAGACAGGGCCTACGAGCAGTACTTC. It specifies CAISEPSGDRAYEQYF.

The CDR3 DNA follows: TGTGCCAGCAGTGAAAGGCGCGGGGCTTGGGCAGACCGTCTATTAGCCGCAAATGAAAAACTGTTTTTT. It encodes CASSERRGAWADRLLAANEKLFF. V and J are TRBV6-1 and TRBJ1-4; a weak D match, TRBD1 (5 bases). The CDR3 length is 23 residues. The germline gives CDR1 MNHNS, CDR2 SASEGT. The V end was cut by 2 bases, the J end by 5 bases, with 36 bases between.

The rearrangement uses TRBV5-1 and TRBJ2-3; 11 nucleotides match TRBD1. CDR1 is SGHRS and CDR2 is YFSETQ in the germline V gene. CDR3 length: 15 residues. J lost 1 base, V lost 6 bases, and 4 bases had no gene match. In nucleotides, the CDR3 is TGCGCCAGCAACCAGGGACAGGGGGGCACAGATACGCAGTATTTT. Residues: CASNQGQGGTDTQYF.

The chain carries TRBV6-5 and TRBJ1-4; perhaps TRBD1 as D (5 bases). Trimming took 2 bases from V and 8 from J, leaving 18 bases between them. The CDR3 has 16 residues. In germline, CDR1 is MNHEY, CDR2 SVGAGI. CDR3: CASSYKLIGAGEKLFF. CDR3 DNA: TGTGCCAGCAGTTACAAATTGATTGGGGCAGGGGAAAAACTGTTTTTT.

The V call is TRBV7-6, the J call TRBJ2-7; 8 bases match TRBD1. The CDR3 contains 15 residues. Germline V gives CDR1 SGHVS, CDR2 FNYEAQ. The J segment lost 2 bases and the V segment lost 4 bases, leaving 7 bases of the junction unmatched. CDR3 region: CASSYGTGLAYEQYF. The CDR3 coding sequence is TGTGCCAGCAGCTACGGGACAGGACTGGCCTACGAGCAGTACTTC.

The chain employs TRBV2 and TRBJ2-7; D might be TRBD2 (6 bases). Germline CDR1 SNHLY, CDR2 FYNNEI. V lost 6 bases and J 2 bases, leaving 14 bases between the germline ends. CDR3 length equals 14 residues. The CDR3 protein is CASRRDLPTYEQYF. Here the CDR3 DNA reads TGTGCCAGCAGGAGGGACTTGCCCACCTACGAGCAGTACTTC.

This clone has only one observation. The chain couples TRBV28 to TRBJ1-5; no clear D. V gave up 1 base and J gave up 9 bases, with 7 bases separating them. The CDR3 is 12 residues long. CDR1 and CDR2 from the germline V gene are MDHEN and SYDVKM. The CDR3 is CASSLLGSPQHF. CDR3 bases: TGTGCCAGCAGTTTATTGGGCTCGCCCCAGCATTTT. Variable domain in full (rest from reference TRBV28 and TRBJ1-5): DVKVTQSSRYLVKRTGEKVFLECVQDMDHENMFWYRQDPGLGLRLIYFSYDVKMKEKGDIPEGYSVSREKKERFSLILESASTNQTSMYLCASSLLGSPQHFGDGTRLSIL.

In DNA, the CDR3 is TGTGCCAGCAGCGCGAGACTAGCGGAGAACACCGGGGAGCTGTTTTTT. This translates into CASSARLAENTGELFF. The chain has TRBV7-3 and TRBJ2-2; 9 bases agree with TRBD2. The CDR3 spans 16 residues. The V gene end was trimmed by 5 bases and the J gene end by 1 base; junction bases not matched to a gene: 5. Looked up from germline, CDR1 is SGHTA and CDR2 is FQGTGA.

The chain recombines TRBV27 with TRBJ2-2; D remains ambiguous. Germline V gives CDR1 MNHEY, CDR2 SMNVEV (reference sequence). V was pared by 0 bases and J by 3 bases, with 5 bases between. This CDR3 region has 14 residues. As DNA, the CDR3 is TGTGCCAGCAGTTTATCCCCCGACACCGGGGAGCTGTTTTTT. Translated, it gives CASSLSPDTGELFF.

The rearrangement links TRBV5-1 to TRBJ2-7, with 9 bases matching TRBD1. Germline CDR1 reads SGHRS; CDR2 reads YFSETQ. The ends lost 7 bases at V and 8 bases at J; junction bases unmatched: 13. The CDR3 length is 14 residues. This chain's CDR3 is CASGAGTGLFKQYF. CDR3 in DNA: TGCGCCAGCGGGGCTGGGACAGGGCTATTCAAGCAGTACTTC.

CDR3 sequence: CASSYKPSNQPQHF. The DNA of the CDR3 is TGTGCCAGCAGTTACAAGCCTAGCAATCAGCCCCAGCATTTT. The rearrangement uses TRBV6-5 and TRBJ1-5; D gene unclear. Deletions cut 2 bases from V and 0 bases from J, with 5 bases between. Germline V lookup: CDR1 MNHEY, CDR2 SVGAGI. The CDR3 consists of 14 residues.

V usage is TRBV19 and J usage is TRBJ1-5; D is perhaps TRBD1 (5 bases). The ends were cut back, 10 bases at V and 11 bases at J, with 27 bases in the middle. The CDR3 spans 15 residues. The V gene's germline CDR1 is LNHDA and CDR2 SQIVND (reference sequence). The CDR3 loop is CATMNPDSAQQAQHF. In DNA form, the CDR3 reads TGTGCCACCATGAATCCCGACAGCGCCCAACAAGCCCAGCATTTT.

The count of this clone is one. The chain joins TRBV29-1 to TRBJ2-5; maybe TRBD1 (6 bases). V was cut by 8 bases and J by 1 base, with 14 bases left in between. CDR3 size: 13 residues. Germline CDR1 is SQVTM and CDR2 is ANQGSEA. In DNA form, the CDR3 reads TGCAGCTCCTCAGGACAGCTCCAAGAGACCCAGTACTTC. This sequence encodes CSSSGQLQETQYF.

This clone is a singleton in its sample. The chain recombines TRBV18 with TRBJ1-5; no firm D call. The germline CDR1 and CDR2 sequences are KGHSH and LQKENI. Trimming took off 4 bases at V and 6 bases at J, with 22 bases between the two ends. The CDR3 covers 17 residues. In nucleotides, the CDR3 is TGTGCCAGCTCACAAACAGCTGGGAGTCTCGACGGTCAGCCCCAGCATTTT. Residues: CASSQTAGSLDGQPQHF.

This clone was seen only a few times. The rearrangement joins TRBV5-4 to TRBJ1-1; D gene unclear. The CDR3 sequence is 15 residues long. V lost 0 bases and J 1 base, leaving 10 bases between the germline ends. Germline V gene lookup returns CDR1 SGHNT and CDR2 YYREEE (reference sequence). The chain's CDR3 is CASSLASVWNTEAFF. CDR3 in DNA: TGTGCCAGCAGCTTGGCCTCAGTCTGGAACACTGAAGCTTTCTTT.

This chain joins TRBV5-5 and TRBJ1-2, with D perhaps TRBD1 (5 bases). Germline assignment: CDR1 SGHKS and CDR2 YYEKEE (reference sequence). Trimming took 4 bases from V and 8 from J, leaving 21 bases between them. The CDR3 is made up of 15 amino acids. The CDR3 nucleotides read TGTGCCAGCAGCCCCTCCCTTGTATGGGGGGAGGGCTACACCTTC. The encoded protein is CASSPSLVWGEGYTF.

As DNA, the CDR3 is TGTGCCGTGTACTGGGAGGAAAAACTGTTTTTT. This encodes CAVYWEEKLFF. V is TRBV19 and J is TRBJ1-4; unclear D gene. The CDR3 is 11 residues long. Trimming stripped 11 bases from V and 8 bases from J, with 12 bases between. Germline CDR1 and CDR2: LNHDA and SQIVND (reference sequence).

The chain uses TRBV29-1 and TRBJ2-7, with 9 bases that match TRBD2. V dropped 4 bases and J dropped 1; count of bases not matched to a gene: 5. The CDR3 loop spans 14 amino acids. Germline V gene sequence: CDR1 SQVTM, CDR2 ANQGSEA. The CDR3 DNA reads TGCAGCGTTGTAGGTCTAGCGGGATCCTACGAGCAGTACTTC. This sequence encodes CSVVGLAGSYEQYF.

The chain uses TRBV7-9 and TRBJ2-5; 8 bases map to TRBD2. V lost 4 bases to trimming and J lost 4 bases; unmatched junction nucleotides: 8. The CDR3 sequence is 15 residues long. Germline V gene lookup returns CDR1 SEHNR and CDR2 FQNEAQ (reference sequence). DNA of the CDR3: TGTGCCAGCAGCTCTCGGACTAGCTCGCCAGAGACCCAGTACTTC. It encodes CASSSRTSSPETQYF.